This TCR beta chain was sequenced for a study of cytomegalovirus exposure and HLA in healthy donors. As for the donors, each was a healthy bone marrow donor. Germline V gene lookup returns CDR1 MNHNS and CDR2 SASEGT. The CDR3 sequence is 14 residues long. V was shortened by 7 bases and J by 9 bases, with 19 bases between the two germline ends. The PCR contained 60 Vbeta and 13 Jbeta primers. Sequencing used immunoSEQ multiplex PCR; TCRdb keeps in-frame clones, though not all of them. Of about 99,000 clones listed, around 80% are singletons. Whole-study findings and limits: Analysis was carried out at a later point, and it linked a missense DCLRE1C variant to TCR beta V- and J-gene trimming. The likely explanation for a cluster of highly shared sequence variants was sequencing artifact. Common viral pathogens seemed, in a later analysis, to connect with several of the most significant clusters.

With regard to this clone: Its specificity is unknown.

The genes are TRBV6-1 and TRBJ2-1; D possibly corresponds to TRBD2 (6 bases). The sequence was collected from a woman under 30 in good health and CMV-seropositive. Sequencing was performed on PBMCs. CDR3 nucleotide sequence: TGTGCCAGCAACGGGAGACTCGTGTTAGGTGAGCAGTTCTTC. Protein product: CASNGRLVLGEQFF.